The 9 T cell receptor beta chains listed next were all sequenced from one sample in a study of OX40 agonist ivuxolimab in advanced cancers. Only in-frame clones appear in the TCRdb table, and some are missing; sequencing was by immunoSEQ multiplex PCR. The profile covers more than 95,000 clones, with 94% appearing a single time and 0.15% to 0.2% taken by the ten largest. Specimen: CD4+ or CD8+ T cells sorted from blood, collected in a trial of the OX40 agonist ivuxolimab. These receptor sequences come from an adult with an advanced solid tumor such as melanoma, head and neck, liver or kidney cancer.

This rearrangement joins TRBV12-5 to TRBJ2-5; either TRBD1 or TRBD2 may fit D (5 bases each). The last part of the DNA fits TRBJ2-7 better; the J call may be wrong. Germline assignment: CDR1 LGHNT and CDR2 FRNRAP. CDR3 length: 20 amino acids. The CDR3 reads CASPRGGWGSSSARYYEQYF. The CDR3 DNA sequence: TGTGCTAGCCCCCGGGGTGGCTGGGGCTCGTCTTCCGCAAGGTACTACGAGCAGTACTTC.

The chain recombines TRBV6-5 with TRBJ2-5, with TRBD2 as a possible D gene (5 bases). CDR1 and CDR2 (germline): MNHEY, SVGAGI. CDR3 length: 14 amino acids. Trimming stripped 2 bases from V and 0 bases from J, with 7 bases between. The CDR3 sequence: CASSYGGNQETQYF. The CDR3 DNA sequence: TGTGCCAGCAGTTACGGAGGAAACCAAGAGACCCAGTACTTC.

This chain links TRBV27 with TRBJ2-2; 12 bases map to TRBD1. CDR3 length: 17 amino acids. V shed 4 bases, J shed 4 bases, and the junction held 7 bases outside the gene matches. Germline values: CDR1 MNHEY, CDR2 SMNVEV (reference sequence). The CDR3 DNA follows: TGTGCCAGCAGTTACCGACCGGGACAGGGGGCCACCGGGGAGCTGTTTTTT. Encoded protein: CASSYRPGQGATGELFF.

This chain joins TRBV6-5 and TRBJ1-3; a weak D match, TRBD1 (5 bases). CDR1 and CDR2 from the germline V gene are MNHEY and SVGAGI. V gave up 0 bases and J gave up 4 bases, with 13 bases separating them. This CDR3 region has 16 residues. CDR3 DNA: TGTGCCAGCAGTTACTCGGGCGGGACTGCGGGAAACACCATATATTTT. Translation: CASSYSGGTAGNTIYF.

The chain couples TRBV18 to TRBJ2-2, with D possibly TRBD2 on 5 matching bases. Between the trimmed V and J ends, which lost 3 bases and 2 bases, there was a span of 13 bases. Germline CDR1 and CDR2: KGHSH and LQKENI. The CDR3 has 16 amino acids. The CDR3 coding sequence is TGTGCCAGCTCACCCCTCGGAGGAGGAAACACCGGGGAGCTGTTTTTT. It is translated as CASSPLGGGNTGELFF.

Here the CDR3 reads CASSPTGELSPLHF. DNA of the CDR3: TGTGCCAGCAGCCCGACAGGGGAGTTATCACCCCTCCACTTT. V and J are TRBV11-2 and TRBJ1-6; 8 bases are shared with TRBD1. Germline V gene lookup returns CDR1 SGHAT and CDR2 FQNNGV. After removal of 5 bases from V and 10 bases from J, the junction contained 7 bases not matched to a gene. This CDR3 is built from 14 residues.

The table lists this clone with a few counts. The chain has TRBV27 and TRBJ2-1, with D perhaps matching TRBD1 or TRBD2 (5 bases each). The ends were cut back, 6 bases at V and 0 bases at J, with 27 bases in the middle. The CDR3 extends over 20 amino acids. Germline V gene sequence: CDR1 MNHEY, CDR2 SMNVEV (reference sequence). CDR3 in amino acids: CASSPWGSPRGVSSYNEQFF. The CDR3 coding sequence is TGTGCCAGCAGCCCCTGGGGTTCTCCGAGAGGGGTGAGCTCCTACAATGAGCAGTTCTTC.

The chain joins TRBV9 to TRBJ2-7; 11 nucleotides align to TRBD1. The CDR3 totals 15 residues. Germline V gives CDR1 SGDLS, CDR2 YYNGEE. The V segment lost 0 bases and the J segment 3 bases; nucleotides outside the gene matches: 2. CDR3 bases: TGTGCCAGCAGCGTAGGGACAGGGGGCGACTACGAGCAGTACTTC. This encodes CASSVGTGGDYEQYF.

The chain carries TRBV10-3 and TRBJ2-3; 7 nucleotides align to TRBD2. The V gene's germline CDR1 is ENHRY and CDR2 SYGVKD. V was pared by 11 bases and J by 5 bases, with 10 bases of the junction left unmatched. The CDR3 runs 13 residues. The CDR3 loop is CAGSGTTKDTQYF. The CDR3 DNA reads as TGTGCCGGGTCCGGGACTACCAAAGATACGCAGTATTTT.